This TCR beta chain was obtained from a study of CD8+CD57+ T cells in acquired aplastic anemia (dated by TCRdb to 2016 to 2018). In terms of the full investigation: A mean of roughly 2.9 ug of DNA, ranging from roughly 0.19 to 27.4 ug, was extracted from sorted CD4+ and CD8+ cells. Healthy donor samples averaged approximately 10 million reads for CD4+ and under 14 million for CD8+ cells. What the research found in general, with its limitations: CD8+ Simpson's diversity did not differ significantly between patients and healthy controls (P=0.060). Roughly 29 CD8+ CDR3 sequences were shared between patients and controls but appeared highly expressed in patients and within their immunodominant clones.

Genomic DNA served as template for TCR beta VDJ combination and CDR3 sequence profiling. TCR repertoire sequencing was run on an Illumina HiSeq 2000. The authors' pipeline ran thus. Repertoires were assessed using TRBV/TRBJ rearrangement plots, CDR3 size and DJ length profiles, and Simpson's diversity index. The immunodominant clone was defined as the most abundant DNA sequence in deep sequencing data. CDR3 amino acid sequences were checked for sharing between subjects and were compared against published repertoires and the VDJdb database. The public reads were reanalyzed by TCRdb: fastp trimming at Q25, MiXCR alignment, in-frame beta chains only. Here each entry gathers all rows of one CDR3 protein and keeps the most common genes and DNA. In this record, the V and J calls reflect TCRdb's handling and not the investigators' own analysis. This sample lists 200,000 to 250,000 distinct CDR3 sequences; approximately 60% were detected once. In total, the top ten clones hold approximately 30% of the sample.

About this clonotype itself: The specificity of this receptor is unknown. Base qualities were left out, and no much larger clone turns up one base away.

In the study, sorted CD4+ and CD8+ blood T cells from patients with severe aplastic anemia and from healthy subjects underwent deep sequencing of TCR repertoires. Ficoll-Paque density gradient centrifugation was used to isolate peripheral blood mononuclear cells. CD4+ and CD8+ T cells were sorted by FACS or magnetic beads before DNA extraction. Input material: sorted CD4+, CD8+, or CD8+CD57+ T cells (not recorded which) from PBMCs. This TCR was recovered from a human donor in good health.

The CDR3: CASSPAAYRSDIKNEQYF. The nucleotide sequence is given as TGTGCCAGCAGCCCTGCCGCTTACAGGTCGGACATAAAAAACGAGCAGTACTTC. Here the chain combines TRBV7-8 and TRBJ2-7; the D region possibly corresponds to TRBD1 (5 bases align). A distance of 28 bases separates the germline ends of V and J, which lose 5 bases and 5 bases respectively. The CDR1 and CDR2 encoded by the germline V gene are SGHVS and FQNEAQ. The CDR3 contains 18 residues, cysteine and phenylalanine counted. Only the CDR3 part of the read is kept: 54 bases, read in frame from the first base.